The clone carrying this T cell receptor (beta chain) was seen at least ten times. Its specificity is not known. These data are taken from a study of CD8 T cells in ankylosing spondylitis. Study conclusions and caveats: A subset of motif variants has previously been described in the synovial fluid and blood of reactive arthritis. According to the report, clones linked to the disease were significantly enriched in matched synovial fluid samples taken from ankylosing spondylitis patients. Characteristic of ankylosing spondylitis blood, it appeared, was a TCR beta motif comprising roughly 8 highly homologous variants.

One entry per CDR3 protein, called by TCRdb with MiXCR from the 5' RACE reads. This sample has tens of thousands of distinct CDR3 sequences, with roughly 7.9% found just once. This TCR was recovered from a male donor with ankylosing spondylitis or in good health (not recorded which). Input material: blood, either unsorted or a sorted T cell fraction (not recorded which).

The CDR3 nucleotides read TGCGCCAGCAGCTTGGCACCGACAGGCCCCGGGACTGAAGCTTTCTTT. Translation: CASSLAPTGPGTEAFF. The chain employs TRBV5-1 and TRBJ1-1; a possible D gene is TRBD1 (6 bases). With 0 bases removed from V and 5 bases from J, the gap between germline ends came to 17 bases. In germline, CDR1 is SGHRS, CDR2 YFSETQ. The CDR3 has 16 amino acids.